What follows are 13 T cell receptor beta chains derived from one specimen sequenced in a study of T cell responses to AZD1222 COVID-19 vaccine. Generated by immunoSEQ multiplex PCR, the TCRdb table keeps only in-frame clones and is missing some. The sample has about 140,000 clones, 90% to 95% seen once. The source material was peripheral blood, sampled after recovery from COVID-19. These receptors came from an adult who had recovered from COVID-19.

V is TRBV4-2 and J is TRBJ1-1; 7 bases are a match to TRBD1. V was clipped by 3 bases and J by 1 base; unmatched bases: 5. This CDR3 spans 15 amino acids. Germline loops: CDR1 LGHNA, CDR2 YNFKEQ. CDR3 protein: CASSHTGVGNTEAFF. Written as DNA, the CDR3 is TGTGCCAGCAGCCATACAGGGGTGGGGAACACTGAAGCTTTCTTT.

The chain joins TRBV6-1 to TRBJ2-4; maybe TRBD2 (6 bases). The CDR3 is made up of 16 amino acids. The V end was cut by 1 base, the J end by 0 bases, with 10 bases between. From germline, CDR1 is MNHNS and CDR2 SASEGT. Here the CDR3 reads CASSEGWGVAKNIQYF. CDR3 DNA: TGTGCCAGCAGTGAAGGGTGGGGGGTAGCCAAAAACATTCAGTACTTC.

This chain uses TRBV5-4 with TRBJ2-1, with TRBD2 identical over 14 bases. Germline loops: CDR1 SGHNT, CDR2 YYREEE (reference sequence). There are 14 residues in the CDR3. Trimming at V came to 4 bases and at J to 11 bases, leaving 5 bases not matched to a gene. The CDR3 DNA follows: TGTGCCAGCAGCCCCGGACTAGCGGGAGGCCAGCAGTTCTTC. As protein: CASSPGLAGGQQFF.

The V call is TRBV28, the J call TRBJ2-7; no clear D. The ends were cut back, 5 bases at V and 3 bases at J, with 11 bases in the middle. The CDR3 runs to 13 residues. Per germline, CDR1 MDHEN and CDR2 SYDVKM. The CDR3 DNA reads TGTGCCAGCAGTATCCCGGCCTACTACGAGCAGTACTTC. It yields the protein CASSIPAYYEQYF. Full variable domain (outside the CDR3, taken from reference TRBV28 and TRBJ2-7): DVKVTQSSRYLVKRTGEKVFLECVQDMDHENMFWYRQDPGLGLRLIYFSYDVKMKEKGDIPEGYSVSREKKERFSLILESASTNQTSMYLCASSIPAYYEQYFGPGTRLTVT.

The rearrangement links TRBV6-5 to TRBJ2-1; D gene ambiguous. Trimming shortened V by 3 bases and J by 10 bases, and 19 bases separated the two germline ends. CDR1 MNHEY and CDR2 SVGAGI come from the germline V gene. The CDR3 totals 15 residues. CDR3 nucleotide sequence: TGTGCCAGCAGTTATAAGAGCCTAGTACCAAGCGAGCAGTTCTTC. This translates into CASSYKSLVPSEQFF.

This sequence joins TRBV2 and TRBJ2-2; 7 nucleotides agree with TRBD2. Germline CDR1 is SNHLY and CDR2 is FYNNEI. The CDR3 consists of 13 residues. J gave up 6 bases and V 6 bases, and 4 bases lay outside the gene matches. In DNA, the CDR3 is TGTGCCAGCAGAGAGGGACTACCCGGGGAGCTGTTTTTT. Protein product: CASREGLPGELFF.

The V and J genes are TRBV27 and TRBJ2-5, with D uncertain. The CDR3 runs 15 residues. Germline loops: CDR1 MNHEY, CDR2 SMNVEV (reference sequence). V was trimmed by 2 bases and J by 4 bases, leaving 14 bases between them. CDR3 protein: CASSLRVADRETQYF. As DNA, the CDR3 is TGTGCCAGCAGTTTAAGGGTTGCAGATCGAGAGACCCAGTACTTC.

The CDR3 nucleotides are TGCGCCAGCAGCTTGAGTGTAGGGGGACAGGGCGGCGATGAGCAGTTCTTC. It translates to CASSLSVGGQGGDEQFF. The chain carries TRBV5-1 and TRBJ2-1; 9 bases align to TRBD1. The CDR3 totals 17 residues. Trimming took 1 base from V and 8 from J; bases not matched to a gene: 13. Germline V gives CDR1 SGHRS, CDR2 YFSETQ.

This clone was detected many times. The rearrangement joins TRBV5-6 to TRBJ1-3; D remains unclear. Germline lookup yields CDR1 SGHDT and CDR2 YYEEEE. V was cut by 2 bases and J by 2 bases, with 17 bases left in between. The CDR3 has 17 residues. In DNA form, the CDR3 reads TGTGCCAGCAGCTTTCGGACGTCTCTGGTAACTGGAAACACCATATATTTT. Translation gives CASSFRTSLVTGNTIYF.

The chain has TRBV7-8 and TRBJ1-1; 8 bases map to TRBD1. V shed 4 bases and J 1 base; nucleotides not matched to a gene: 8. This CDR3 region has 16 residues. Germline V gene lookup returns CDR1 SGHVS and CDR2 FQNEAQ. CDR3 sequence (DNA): TGTGCCAGCAGCTCCCCAGGGGGCGCGGGGAACACTGAAGCTTTCTTT. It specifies CASSSPGGAGNTEAFF.

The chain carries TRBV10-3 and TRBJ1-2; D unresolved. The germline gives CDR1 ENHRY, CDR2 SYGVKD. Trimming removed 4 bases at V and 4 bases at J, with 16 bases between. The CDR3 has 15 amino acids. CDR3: CAISADIVSLYGYTF. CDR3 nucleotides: TGTGCCATCAGTGCAGATATCGTCTCCCTCTATGGCTACACCTTC.

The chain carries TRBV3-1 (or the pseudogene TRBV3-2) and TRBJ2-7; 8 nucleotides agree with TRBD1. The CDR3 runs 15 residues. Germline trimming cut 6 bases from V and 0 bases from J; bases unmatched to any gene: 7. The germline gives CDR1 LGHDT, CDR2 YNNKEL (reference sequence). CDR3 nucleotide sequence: TGTGCCAGCAGGCACTCGACAGGGGTCTCCTACGAGCAGTACTTC. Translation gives CASRHSTGVSYEQYF.

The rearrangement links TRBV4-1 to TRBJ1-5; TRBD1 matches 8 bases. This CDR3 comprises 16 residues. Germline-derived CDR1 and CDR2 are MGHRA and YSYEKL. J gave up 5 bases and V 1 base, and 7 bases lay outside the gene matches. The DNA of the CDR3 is TGCGCCAGCAGCCAAGGCCCAGGGGGACAGGATCAGCCCCAGCATTTT. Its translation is CASSQGPGGQDQPQHF.